This T cell receptor (beta chain) was recorded in a study of cytomegalovirus exposure and HLA in healthy donors. Study-wide results and caveats: Analysis was carried out at a later point, and it linked a missense DCLRE1C variant to TCR beta V- and J-gene trimming. Follow-up analysis seemed to connect common viral pathogens with several of the most significant clusters identified. There was a cluster of highly shared sequence variants that was likely a sequencing artifact.

Both 60 Vbeta primers and 13 Jbeta primers went into the PCR. Repertoires were generated with immunoSEQ multiplex PCR, while TCRdb's copy carries only in-frame clones and drops some. The repertoire includes 150,000 to 200,000 clones, roughly 73% of them detected once, and roughly 8.2% sits in the top ten. Samples came from healthy bone marrow donors. A word on this clone: The antigen remains unidentified.

The specimen was PBMCs. This TCR derives from a woman aged 40 to 50 in good health and CMV-seropositive.

This chain's CDR3 is CASSFVGATSNQPQHF. The CDR3 nucleotides read TGTGCCAGCAGTTTTGTTGGGGCGACAAGCAATCAGCCCCAGCATTTT. The chain is built from TRBV28 and TRBJ1-5; a weak D match, TRBD1 (5 bases). V dropped 3 bases and J dropped 1 base, with 13 bases sitting between them. Per germline, CDR1 MDHEN and CDR2 SYDVKM. This CDR3 is built from 16 residues.